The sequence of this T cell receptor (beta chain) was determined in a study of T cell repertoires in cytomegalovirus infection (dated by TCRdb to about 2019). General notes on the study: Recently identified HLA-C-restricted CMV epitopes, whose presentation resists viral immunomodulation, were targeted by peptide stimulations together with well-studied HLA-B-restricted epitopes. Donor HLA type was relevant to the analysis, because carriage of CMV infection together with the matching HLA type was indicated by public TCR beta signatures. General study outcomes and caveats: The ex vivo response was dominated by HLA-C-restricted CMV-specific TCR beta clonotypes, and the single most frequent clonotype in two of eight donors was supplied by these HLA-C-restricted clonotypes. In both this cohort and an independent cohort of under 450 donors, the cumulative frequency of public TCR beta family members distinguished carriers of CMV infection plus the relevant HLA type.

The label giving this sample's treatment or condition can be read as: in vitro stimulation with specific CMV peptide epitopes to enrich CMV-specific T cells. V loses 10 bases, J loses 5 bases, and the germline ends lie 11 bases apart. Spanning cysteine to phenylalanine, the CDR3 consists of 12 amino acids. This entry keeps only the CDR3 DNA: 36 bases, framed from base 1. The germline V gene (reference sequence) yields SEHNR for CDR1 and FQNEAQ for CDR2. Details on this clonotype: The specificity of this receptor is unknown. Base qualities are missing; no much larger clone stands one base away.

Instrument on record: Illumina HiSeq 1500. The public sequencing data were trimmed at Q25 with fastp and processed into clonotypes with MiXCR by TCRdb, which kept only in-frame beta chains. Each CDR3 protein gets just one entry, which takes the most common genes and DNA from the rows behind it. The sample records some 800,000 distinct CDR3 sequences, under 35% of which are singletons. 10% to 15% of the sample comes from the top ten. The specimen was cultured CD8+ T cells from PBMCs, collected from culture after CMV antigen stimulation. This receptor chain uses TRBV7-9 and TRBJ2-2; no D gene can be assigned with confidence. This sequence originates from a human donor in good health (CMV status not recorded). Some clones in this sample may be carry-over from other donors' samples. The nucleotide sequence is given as TGTGCCACCACCCTCGGGACCGGGGAGCTGTTTTTT. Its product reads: CATTLGTGELFF.